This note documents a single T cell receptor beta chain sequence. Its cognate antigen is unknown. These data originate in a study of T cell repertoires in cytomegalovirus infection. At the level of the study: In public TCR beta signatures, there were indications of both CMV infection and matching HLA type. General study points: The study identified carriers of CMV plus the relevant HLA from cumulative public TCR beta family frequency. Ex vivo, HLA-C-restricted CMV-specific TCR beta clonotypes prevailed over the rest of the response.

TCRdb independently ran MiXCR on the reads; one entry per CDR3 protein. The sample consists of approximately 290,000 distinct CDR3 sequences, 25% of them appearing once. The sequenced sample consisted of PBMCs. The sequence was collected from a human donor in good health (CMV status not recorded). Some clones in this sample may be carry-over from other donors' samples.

CDR3 bases: TGTGCCAGCAGCGCCTCAGGGGTGAATGAAGCTTTCTTT. This sequence encodes CASSASGVNEAFF. This rearrangement joins TRBV7-1 to TRBJ1-1; possible D gene TRBD1, 6 bases. TRBV7-1 is an open reading frame whose function is uncertain. The CDR3 sequence is 13 residues long. Trimming took off 5 bases at V and 7 bases at J, with 14 bases between the two ends.